This entry lists 21 T cell receptor beta chains sequenced from one sample in a study of OX40 agonist ivuxolimab in advanced cancers. This table comes from immunoSEQ multiplex PCR, and its TCRdb copy is limited to in-frame clones, with some not included. The table shows about 100,000 clones, with 75% to 95% occurring only once. The specimen comprised CD4+ or CD8+ T cells sorted from blood, sampled in a trial of the OX40 agonist ivuxolimab. These receptors originate from an adult with an advanced solid tumor such as melanoma, head and neck, liver or kidney cancer.

The rearrangement links TRBV5-1 to TRBJ1-6; 7 bases are shared with TRBD1. Looked up from germline, CDR1 is SGHRS and CDR2 is YFSETQ. After removal of 5 bases from V and 4 bases from J, the junction contained 3 bases not matched to a gene. CDR3 length: 14 residues. CDR3 region: CASRRDSYNSPLHF. The CDR3 region has the DNA TGCGCCAGCAGAAGGGACAGTTATAATTCACCCCTCCACTTT.

The chain is built from TRBV9 and TRBJ2-2; D uncertain. Trimming stripped 0 bases from V and 4 bases from J, with 4 bases between. The CDR3 has 13 amino acids. CDR1 is SGDLS and CDR2 is YYNGEE in the germline V gene. This CDR3 is CASSVGGTGELFF. In DNA form, the CDR3 reads TGTGCCAGCAGCGTAGGAGGCACCGGGGAGCTGTTTTTT.

The chain uses TRBV30 and TRBJ1-4; TRBD1 might be the D (5 bases). Trimming took off 1 base at V and 5 bases at J, with 8 bases between the two ends. The CDR3 sequence is 13 residues long. Germline V gene lookup returns CDR1 GTSNPN and CDR2 SVGIG (reference sequence). DNA of the CDR3: TGTGCCTGGAGTGAGACAGCAAATGAAAAACTGTTTTTT. Protein sequence: CAWSETANEKLFF.

This chain connects TRBV18 to TRBJ2-3; 7 bases align to TRBD2. The CDR3 has 17 amino acids. The V and J ends lost 3 bases and 7 bases, in that order; junction bases with no gene match: 16. Germline V lookup: CDR1 KGHSH, CDR2 LQKENI. The CDR3 sequence: CASSPSPTSYPPNTQYF. DNA of the CDR3: TGTGCCAGCTCACCTTCCCCGACTAGCTACCCCCCGAATACGCAGTATTTT. The full variable domain, in which reference TRBV18 and TRBJ2-3 provide the parts outside the CDR3, is NAGVMQNPRHLVRRRGQEARLRCSPMKGHSHVYWYRQLPEEGLKFMVYLQKENIIDESGMPKERFSAEFPKEGPSILRIQQVVRGDSAAYFCASSPSPTSYPPNTQYFGPGTRLTVL.

This clone appeared once. This chain joins TRBV5-1 and TRBJ2-2, with TRBD2 matching 8 bases. Germline V gene data show CDR1 as SGHRS and CDR2 as YFSETQ. J lost 4 bases, V lost 3 bases, and 5 bases had no gene match. The CDR3 spans 15 residues. The CDR3 loop is CASSWGLAGTGELFF. CDR3 DNA sequence: TGCGCCAGCAGCTGGGGGCTAGCGGGCACCGGGGAGCTGTTTTTT. Filled out from reference TRBV5-1 and TRBJ2-2, the complete variable domain reads KAGVTQTPRYLIKTRGQQVTLSCSPISGHRSVSWYQQTPGQGLQFLFEYFSETQRNKGNFPGRFSGRQFSNSRSEMNVSTLELGDSALYLCASSWGLAGTGELFFGEGSRLTVL.

This clone showed up just once. V usage is TRBV30 and J usage is TRBJ2-5; D remains ambiguous. The germline V gene encodes CDR1 GTSNPN and CDR2 SVGIG (reference sequence). Trimming shortened V by 2 bases and J by 1 base, and 8 bases separated the two germline ends. This CDR3 has 13 amino acids. DNA of the CDR3: TGTGCCTGGAGTTTCGTCTTCCAAGAGACCCAGTACTTC. It specifies CAWSFVFQETQYF.

This chain connects TRBV7-6 to TRBJ1-1; the D gene is possibly TRBD1 (5 bases). CDR1 is SGHVS and CDR2 is FNYEAQ in the germline V gene. Trimming shortened V by 1 base and J by 6 bases, and 12 bases separated the two germline ends. This CDR3 has 14 residues. The CDR3 DNA follows: TGTGCCAGCAGCTTAGATGGGGGTCTAGCTGAAGCTTTCTTT. Its protein product is CASSLDGGLAEAFF.

J is TRBJ1-5 and V is TRBV5-4; no clear D. Germline V lookup: CDR1 SGHNT, CDR2 YYREEE (reference sequence). CDR3 size: 12 residues. The V end lost 4 bases, the J end lost 5 bases, and 7 bases lay between the germline ends. Here the CDR3 reads CASSVRDQPQHF. The CDR3 nucleotides are TGTGCCAGCAGCGTTAGGGATCAGCCCCAGCATTTT.

The chain joins TRBV19 to TRBJ2-7, with 7 bases aligning to TRBD2. The CDR3 has 12 amino acids. V was pared by 8 bases and J by 7 bases, with 8 bases of the junction left unmatched. Germline assignment: CDR1 LNHDA and CDR2 SQIVND (reference sequence). DNA for the CDR3: TGTGCCAGTGCGACTAGCCGTGGGGAGCAGTACTTC. Translation gives CASATSRGEQYF.

This sequence joins TRBV6-5 and TRBJ2-7; the D gene is possibly TRBD2 (5 bases). V was trimmed by 2 bases and J by 6 bases, leaving 17 bases between them. From germline, CDR1 is MNHEY and CDR2 SVGAGI. The CDR3 totals 15 residues. The CDR3 DNA is TGTGCCAGCAGTTACGTCCCGGGGAGATTAGGCGAGCAGTACTTC. Encoded protein: CASSYVPGRLGEQYF.

The rearrangement links TRBV5-4 to TRBJ2-1; D is undetermined. Germline V gene sequence: CDR1 SGHNT, CDR2 YYREEE (reference sequence). V was trimmed by 0 bases and J by 4 bases, leaving 14 bases between them. The length of the CDR3 is 16 residues. The CDR3 DNA is TGTGCCAGCAGCTTGGGTAGCTACCCAAGTTACAATGAGCAGTTCTTC. Amino acid sequence: CASSLGSYPSYNEQFF.

CDR3 bases: TGCGCCAGCAGCCTCACCAGGGACAGGGGGGTTGGAAAACTGTTTTTT. This encodes CASSLTRDRGVGKLFF. The rearrangement joins TRBV5-1 to TRBJ1-4; 11 nucleotides align to TRBD1. This CDR3 comprises 16 residues. In germline, CDR1 is SGHRS, CDR2 YFSETQ. V was clipped by 4 bases and J by 10 bases; unmatched bases: 12.

CDR3 protein: CASSSLAVGELFF. In DNA, the CDR3 is TGTGCCAGCAGCTCCCTGGCGGTAGGGGAGCTGTTTTTT. J is TRBJ2-2 and V is TRBV7-9; D unresolved. This CDR3 is built from 13 residues. Germline CDR1 SEHNR, CDR2 FQNEAQ (reference sequence). Trimming cost V 4 bases and J 8 bases, with 11 bases left between them.

The chain employs TRBV9 and TRBJ2-1, with a tentative D call TRBD2 (6 bases). The CDR3 totals 14 residues. Trimming took 2 bases from V and 6 from J, leaving 12 bases between them. The germline CDR1 and CDR2 sequences are SGDLS and YYNGEE. In nucleotides, the CDR3 is TGTGCCAGCAGCGTTCAAGGAGGGAGCAATGAGCAGTTCTTC. It yields the protein CASSVQGGSNEQFF.

The chain couples TRBV13 to TRBJ1-6; tentative D call: TRBD1 (5 bases). This CDR3 is built from 18 residues. Looked up from germline, CDR1 is PRHDT and CDR2 is FYEKMQ (reference sequence). V dropped 4 bases and J dropped 0 bases, with 16 bases sitting between them. CDR3 residues: CASSSGGHTYSYNSPLHF. The CDR3, as DNA: TGTGCCAGCAGCTCTGGAGGACATACCTACTCCTATAATTCACCCCTCCACTTT.

Written as DNA, the CDR3 is TGTGCCAGTACACCCGGGACGGCCCCCTACGAGCAGTACTTC. This codes for CASTPGTAPYEQYF. V gene TRBV19 combines with J gene TRBJ2-7; D tentatively reads TRBD1 or TRBD2 (5 bases each). This CDR3 is built from 14 residues. V lost 7 bases to trimming and J lost 2 bases, with 15 bases between them. Germline values: CDR1 LNHDA, CDR2 SQIVND (reference sequence).

V and J are TRBV11-3 and TRBJ2-3; 11 nucleotides match TRBD2. This CDR3 contains 18 residues. Trimming at V came to 1 base and at J to 2 bases, leaving 8 bases not matched to a gene. The germline V gene encodes CDR1 SGHNT and CDR2 YENEEA. The CDR3 loop is CASSLVRLAGGYTDTQYF. CDR3 nucleotides: TGTGCCAGCAGCTTAGTGAGGCTAGCGGGAGGTTACACAGATACGCAGTATTTT.

This chain connects TRBV11-2 to TRBJ2-7; D not resolved. The CDR3 loop spans 14 amino acids. Trimming left V 1 base short and J 3 bases short, with 10 bases between. CDR1 and CDR2 from the germline V gene are SGHAT and FQNNGV. The CDR3, as DNA: TGTGCCAGCAGCTTAGCTTCCGGCAACTACGAGCAGTACTTC. This codes for CASSLASGNYEQYF. Full variable domain (missing parts from reference TRBV11-2 and TRBJ2-7): EAGVAQSPRYKIIEKRQSVAFWCNPISGHATLYWYQQILGQGPKLLIQFQNNGVVDDSQLPKDRFSAERLKGVDSTLKIQPAKLEDSAVYLCASSLASGNYEQYFGPGTRLTVT.

The chain has TRBV19 and TRBJ2-2; the D call may be TRBD1 or TRBD2 (5 bases each). CDR1 and CDR2 (germline): LNHDA, SQIVND (reference sequence). V was pared by 10 bases and J by 2 bases, with 11 bases between. CDR3 length equals 13 residues. The CDR3 loop reads CATRGDNTGELFF. CDR3 bases: TGTGCCACCCGAGGGGATAACACCGGGGAGCTGTTTTTT.

This clone was seen a handful of times. V and J are TRBV6-1 and TRBJ1-4; D remains ambiguous. Trimming left V 4 bases short and J 11 bases short, with 11 bases between. The length of the CDR3 is 12 residues. Germline loops: CDR1 MNHNS, CDR2 SASEGT. The CDR3 loop reads CASSVQVEKLFF. The CDR3 coding sequence is TGTGCCAGCAGTGTCCAGGTAGAGAAACTGTTTTTT.

The chain recombines TRBV11-2 with TRBJ1-2; D perhaps matches TRBD1 (5 bases). The CDR3 extends over 13 amino acids. CDR1 and CDR2 (germline): SGHAT, FQNNGV. V lost 5 bases and J lost 4, with 11 bases in between. DNA of the CDR3: TGTGCCAGCAGCCGAGACAGCGGCTATGGCTACACCTTC. Translating it yields CASSRDSGYGYTF.